This entry concerns a single TCR beta chain. Its antigen remains unidentified. This sample is part of a study of PD-L1 blockade in urothelial cancer. Background on the study: Starting in the mid-2010s, patients were given atezolizumab (1,200 mg intravenously every 3 weeks). Regarding the study as a whole: At 3 weeks on treatment, tumor-associated clones expanded more with durable benefit. Where pretreatment blood TCR clonality fell below the median, better survival was predicted.

Time point in this sample: pretreatment peripheral blood. This CDR3 is 15 amino acids long. Germline assignment: CDR1 MDHEN and CDR2 SYDVKM. Trimming removed 6 bases at V and 5 bases at J, with 19 bases between. TCRdb's table, derived via immunoSEQ multiplex PCR, lists solely in-frame clones and lacks some. The sample has more than 50,000 clones, about 76% seen once; the top ten hold 2.5% to 4%. The source material was PBMCs, sampled around atezolizumab (anti-PD-L1) treatment. The chain has TRBV28 and TRBJ2-5; TRBD2 might be the D (7 bases). This clonotype was sampled from a man between 65 and 85 years old with urothelial cancer. The CDR3 is CASSPAGAGGETQYF. CDR3 nucleotides: TGTGCCAGCAGCCCCGCGGGGGCCGGGGGGGAGACCCAGTACTTC.